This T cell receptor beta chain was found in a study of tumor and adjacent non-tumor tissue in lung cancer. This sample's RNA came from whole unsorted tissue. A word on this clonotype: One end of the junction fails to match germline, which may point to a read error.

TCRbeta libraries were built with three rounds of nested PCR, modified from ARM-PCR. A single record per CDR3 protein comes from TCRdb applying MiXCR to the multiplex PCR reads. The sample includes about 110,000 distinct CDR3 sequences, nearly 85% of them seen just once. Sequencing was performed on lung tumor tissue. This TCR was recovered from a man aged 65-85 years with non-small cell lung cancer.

Written as DNA, the CDR3 is TGCTGCGTTGACCCCTATCAATCATCGGGAGAAGATGGTTATACCTTC. Amino acid sequence: CCVDPYQSSGEDGYTF. The chain combines TRBV29-1 with TRBJ1-2; no clear D. The CDR3 has 16 residues. Looked up from germline, CDR1 is SQVTM and CDR2 is ANQGSEA.